This TCR beta chain was sequenced for a study of PD-1 blockade in mismatch repair-deficient tumors. There are 14 residues in the CDR3. J was trimmed by 7 bases and V by 4 bases; bases with no gene match: 2. Germline lookup yields CDR1 SGHVS and CDR2 FNYEAQ. TCRdb's table, derived via immunoSEQ multiplex PCR, lists solely in-frame clones and lacks some. The sample holds around 39,000 clones, approximately 88% seen once. A word on this clone: Its antigen is undetermined.

Study findings and constraints: Rapid post-treatment expansion, then contraction, generally preceding radiologic response, marked tumor-resident clones.

The TCR sequence derives from an adult with mismatch repair-deficient cancer. This sample comprised PBMCs, obtained roughly nine months after starting pembrolizumab. The chain carries TRBV7-6 and TRBJ2-1; 12 bases agree with TRBD2. The CDR3 sequence: CASSSTSGSNEQFF. In nucleotides, the CDR3 is TGTGCCAGCAGCTCGACTAGCGGGAGTAATGAGCAGTTCTTC.